This paragraph reports one T cell receptor beta chain. As yet, its antigen is unknown. This entry comes from a study of cytomegalovirus exposure and HLA in healthy donors. Study-level findings and limits: With high specificity and sensitivity, the classifier reportedly diagnosed cytomegalovirus status. Within the 130 or so validation repertoires, first-cohort TCR clusters tended to co-occur, according to a later analysis. Rare sequences made up most TCRs, while some public TCRs were found in many donors.

Sequenced by immunoSEQ multiplex PCR; TCRdb stores in-frame clones only, minus some. The sample has some 190,000 clones; roughly 88% are singletons. With 5 bases clipped from V and 1 base from J, the junction kept 2 bases outside the gene matches. Germline values: CDR1 SGHRS, CDR2 YFSETQ. The CDR3 has 13 amino acids. The donors formed part of the approximately 130-subject validation cohort, distinct from the roughly 600-subject first cohort. What was sequenced was PBMCs. This receptor was taken from a woman aged 18-35 years in good health and CMV-seronegative. The genes are TRBV5-1 and TRBJ1-1, with 7 bases fitting TRBD1. As DNA, the CDR3 is TGCGCCAGCAGGGGGACAGAGAACACTGAAGCTTTCTTT. This translates into CASRGTENTEAFF.